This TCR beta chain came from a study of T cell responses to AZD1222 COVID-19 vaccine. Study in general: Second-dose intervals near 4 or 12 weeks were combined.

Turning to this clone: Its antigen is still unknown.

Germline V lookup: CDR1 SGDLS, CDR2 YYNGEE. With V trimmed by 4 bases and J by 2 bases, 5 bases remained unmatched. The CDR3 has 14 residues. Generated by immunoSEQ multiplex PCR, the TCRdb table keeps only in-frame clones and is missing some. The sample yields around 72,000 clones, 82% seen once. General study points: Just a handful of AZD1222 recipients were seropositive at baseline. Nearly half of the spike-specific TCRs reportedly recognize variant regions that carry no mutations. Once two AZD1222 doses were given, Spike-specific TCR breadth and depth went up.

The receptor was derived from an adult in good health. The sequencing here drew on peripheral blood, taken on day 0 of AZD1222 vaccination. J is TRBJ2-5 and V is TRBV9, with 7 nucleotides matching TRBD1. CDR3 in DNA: TGTGCCAGCAGCTTGGGGACAGTACAAGAGACCCAGTACTTC. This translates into CASSLGTVQETQYF.